This TCR beta chain was documented in a study of T-cell reconstitution after alpha-beta-depleted transplantation in children. Molecular barcoding with unique molecular identifiers was used for the TCRbeta library. MiXCR, applied by TCRdb to the PCR reads, yields one record per CDR3 protein. Of 200,000 to 250,000 distinct CDR3 sequences listed, around 9.7% are singletons. The germline gives CDR1 SEHNR, CDR2 FQNEAQ (reference sequence). This CDR3 region has 16 residues. Trimming at V came to 5 bases and at J to 0 bases, leaving 6 bases not matched to a gene. This sample comprised PBMCs from the stem cell graft donor, obtained from the stem cell graft. The receptor was isolated from a human donor who donated a stem cell graft to a child with SCID. The rearrangement joins TRBV7-9 to TRBJ2-7; 11 bases align to TRBD1. CDR3 in amino acids: CASSTSGQGVSYEQYF. CDR3 coding DNA: TGTGCCAGCAGCACCTCGGGACAGGGGGTCTCCTACGAGCAGTACTTC.